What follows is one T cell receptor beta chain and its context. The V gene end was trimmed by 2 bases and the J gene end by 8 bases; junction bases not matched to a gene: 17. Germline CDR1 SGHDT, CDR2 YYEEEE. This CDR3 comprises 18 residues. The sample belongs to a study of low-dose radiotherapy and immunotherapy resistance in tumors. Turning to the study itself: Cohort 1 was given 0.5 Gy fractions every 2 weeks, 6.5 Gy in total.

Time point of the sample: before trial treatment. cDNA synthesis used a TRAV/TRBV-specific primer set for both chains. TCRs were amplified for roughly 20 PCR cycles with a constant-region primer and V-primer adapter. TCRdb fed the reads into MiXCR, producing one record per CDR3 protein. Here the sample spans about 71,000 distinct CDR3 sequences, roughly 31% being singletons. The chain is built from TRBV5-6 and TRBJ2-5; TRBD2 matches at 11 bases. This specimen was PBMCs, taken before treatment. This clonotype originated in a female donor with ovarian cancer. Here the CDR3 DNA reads TGTGCCAGCAGCTTACCCGGAGGCACCGGGACTAGCGGAGGAACCCAGTACTTC. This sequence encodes CASSLPGGTGTSGGTQYF.